These 19 T cell receptor beta chains were sequenced from one sample in a study of blood T cell repertoires in COVID-19. Measured with immunoSEQ multiplex PCR; TCRdb has only the in-frame clones, and not every one. Of about 65,000 clones in the sample, over 75% are singletons; the top ten hold approximately 15%. The sequenced sample consisted of peripheral blood. Receptors originate from an elderly man with acute or convalescent COVID-19.

The rearrangement uses TRBV6-2 or TRBV6-3 and TRBJ2-1; D possibly corresponds to TRBD2 (5 bases). Germline CDR1 reads MNHEY; CDR2 reads SVGEGT. CDR3 length equals 18 residues. Trimming left V 0 bases short and J 3 bases short, with 18 bases between. In nucleotides, the CDR3 is TGTGCCAGCAGTTACTCGCAACTTAGTCTCCGGGACTACAATGAGCAGTTCTTC. It translates to CASSYSQLSLRDYNEQFF.

The gene calls are TRBV12-3 or TRBV12-4 and TRBJ1-2, with D possibly matching TRBD1 (6 bases). The CDR3 consists of 13 residues. The germline V and J ends were trimmed by 3 bases and 4 bases, with 9 bases remaining between them. CDR3 nucleotide sequence: TGTGCCAGCAGTTTTGGGGACATCTATGGCTACACCTTC. Translated, it gives CASSFGDIYGYTF.

The chain combines TRBV30 with TRBJ2-7; 9 bases fit TRBD1. Germline V lookup: CDR1 GTSNPN, CDR2 SVGIG (reference sequence). The J segment lost 5 bases and the V segment lost 5 bases, leaving 7 bases of the junction unmatched. The CDR3 has 13 amino acids. CDR3 bases: TGTGCCTGGGCAAACAGGGGGCGCGACGAGCAGTACTTC. Protein sequence: CAWANRGRDEQYF. Supplemented by reference TRBV30 and TRBJ2-7, the full variable domain reads SQTIHQWPATLVQPVGSPLSLECTVEGTSNPNLYWYRQAAGRGLQLLFYSVGIGQISSEVPQNLSASRPQDRQFILSSKKLLLSDSGFYLCAWANRGRDEQYFGPGTRLTVT.

This chain joins TRBV7-9 and TRBJ1-1; TRBD1 matches at 8 bases. J lost 1 base, V lost 5 bases, and 6 bases had no gene match. This CDR3 has 15 residues. Looked up from germline, CDR1 is SEHNR and CDR2 is FQNEAQ (reference sequence). CDR3 sequence reads: CASSPDRGRNTEAFF. Here the CDR3 DNA reads TGTGCCAGCAGCCCAGACAGGGGTCGGAACACTGAAGCTTTCTTT.

The CDR3 sequence is CASSRLNREFYGYTF. The CDR3 nucleotides are TGTGCCAGCAGCCGTCTCAACAGGGAATTCTATGGCTACACCTTC. V gene TRBV14 combines with J gene TRBJ1-2, with a possible D match to TRBD1 (6 bases). The CDR3 spans 15 residues. V was shortened by 4 bases and J by 4 bases, with 16 bases between the two germline ends. Germline-derived CDR1 and CDR2 are SGHDN and FVKESK.

The rearrangement uses TRBV25-1 and TRBJ1-2; 8 bases are a match to TRBD1. Unmatched junction bases numbered 5, after V lost 1 base and J lost 4 bases. The CDR3 is 15 residues long. Germline CDR1 and CDR2: MGHDK and SYGVNS. CDR3 residues: CASSESGTGVYGYTF. CDR3 in DNA: TGTGCCAGCAGTGAATCCGGGACAGGCGTCTATGGCTACACCTTC.

This rearrangement joins TRBV10-3 to TRBJ1-1; D is unresolved. The CDR3 extends over 15 amino acids. V was trimmed by 4 bases and J by 1 base, leaving 13 bases between them. Per the germline V gene, CDR1 is ENHRY and CDR2 is SYGVKD. CDR3 in DNA: TGTGCCATCAGTGCTCTAGGAGGAACGAACACTGAAGCTTTCTTT. Its protein is CAISALGGTNTEAFF.

V is TRBV27 and J is TRBJ2-6; D gene ambiguous. V lost 4 bases to trimming and J lost 0 bases, with 13 bases between them. The length of the CDR3 is 17 residues. Looked up from germline, CDR1 is MNHEY and CDR2 is SMNVEV (reference sequence). The CDR3 spells CASSSAEPISGANVLTF. Here the CDR3 DNA reads TGTGCCAGCAGTTCTGCAGAACCGATCTCTGGGGCCAACGTCCTGACTTTC.

J is TRBJ1-1 and V is TRBV6-5; no clear D. Trimming removed 4 bases at V and 9 bases at J, with 9 bases between. CDR3 length equals 11 residues. Germline V gene lookup returns CDR1 MNHEY and CDR2 SVGAGI. This CDR3 reads CASSLRAQAFF. In nucleotides, the CDR3 is TGTGCCAGCAGTTTGCGGGCCCAAGCTTTCTTT.

The chain is built from TRBV5-1 and TRBJ2-2, with a possible D match to TRBD1 (6 bases). Trimming took 2 bases from V and 7 from J, leaving 15 bases between them. The CDR3 extends over 15 amino acids. The germline V gene encodes CDR1 SGHRS and CDR2 YFSETQ. The CDR3 loop is CASSLAGQRNGELFF. CDR3 nucleotide sequence: TGCGCCAGCAGCTTAGCCGGACAGAGAAACGGGGAGCTGTTTTTT.

This sequence joins TRBV4-1 and TRBJ1-1, with D unclear. This CDR3 comprises 17 residues. The V end was cut by 6 bases, the J end by 3 bases, with 23 bases between. Germline lookup yields CDR1 MGHRA and CDR2 YSYEKL. Here the CDR3 DNA reads TGCGCCAGCAGTTCTAGACCGGGTGGGGAGGGATACACTGAAGCTTTCTTT. Protein product: CASSSRPGGEGYTEAFF.

This chain joins TRBV4-1 and TRBJ2-2, with D possibly being TRBD2 (5 bases). The CDR3 length is 15 residues. V was clipped by 4 bases and J by 6 bases, with 15 bases between them. CDR1 and CDR2 from the germline V gene are MGHRA and YSYEKL. Here the CDR3 reads CASSPSTGYAGELFF. The CDR3 coding sequence is TGCGCCAGCAGCCCTTCTACGGGGTATGCCGGGGAGCTGTTTTTT.

In this sample, this clone turned up a few times. This chain links TRBV19 with TRBJ1-5; the D is unclear. CDR1 and CDR2 (germline): LNHDA, SQIVND (reference sequence). The CDR3 extends over 16 amino acids. With 7 bases removed from V and 0 bases from J, the gap between germline ends came to 16 bases. CDR3: CASMTQSIDSNQPQHF. The CDR3 nucleotides are TGTGCCAGTATGACACAGTCCATTGATAGCAATCAGCCCCAGCATTTT.

This chain connects TRBV6-5 to TRBJ2-7; perhaps TRBD1 as D (6 bases). CDR3 length: 15 residues. Looked up from germline, CDR1 is MNHEY and CDR2 is SVGAGI. V gave up 5 bases and J gave up 3 bases, with 17 bases separating them. The CDR3 nucleotides are TGTGCCAGCAGTCCCCCGGACAGCTATTTCTACGAGCAGTACTTC. This sequence encodes CASSPPDSYFYEQYF.

The V gene is TRBV19, the J gene TRBJ1-1, with 9 positions matching TRBD1. With V trimmed by 5 bases and J by 5 bases, 15 bases remained unmatched. This CDR3 comprises 17 residues. CDR1 is LNHDA, CDR2 SQIVND, per germline (reference sequence). The CDR3 coding sequence is TGTGCCAGTAGTCCGCACAGGGGGCGCGGTGCGGGGACTGAAGCTTTCTTT. It encodes CASSPHRGRGAGTEAFF.

V usage is TRBV6-5 and J usage is TRBJ2-3, with D perhaps TRBD2 (6 bases). V lost 10 bases and J lost 1, with 18 bases in between. CDR3 length equals 15 residues. Germline values: CDR1 MNHEY, CDR2 SVGAGI. The CDR3 DNA follows: TGTGCCACCACTCTTTGGGGCGGGGGCACAGATACGCAGTATTTT. Residues: CATTLWGGGTDTQYF.

The chain links TRBV4-2 to TRBJ2-7; the match to TRBD1 covers 7 bases. The germline CDR1 and CDR2 sequences are LGHNA and YNFKEQ. Losses at the gene ends were 2 bases for V and 6 bases for J; bases not matched to a gene: 7. CDR3 length equals 14 residues. CDR3 in amino acids: CASSQNTGVREQYF. As DNA, the CDR3 is TGTGCCAGCAGCCAAAATACAGGGGTACGCGAGCAGTACTTC.

The chain uses TRBV3-1 (or the pseudogene TRBV3-2) and TRBJ2-5, with 12 positions matching TRBD2. This CDR3 is built from 16 residues. The germline gives CDR1 LGHDT, CDR2 YNNKEL (reference sequence). After removal of 5 bases from V and 2 bases from J, the junction contained 6 bases not matched to a gene. The CDR3 nucleotides read TGTGCCAGCAGCTCCAGACTAGCGGGGGCGCAAGAGACCCAGTACTTC. Translation: CASSSRLAGAQETQYF.

The V and J genes are TRBV19 and TRBJ2-5, with D unresolved. V was shortened by 1 base and J by 5 bases, with 20 bases between the two germline ends. The CDR3 loop spans 17 amino acids. Germline CDR1 and CDR2: LNHDA and SQIVND (reference sequence). The CDR3 DNA follows: TGTGCCAGTAGTATAGGATCGTCCGGGTCGGTTCAGGAGACCCAGTACTTC. This translates into CASSIGSSGSVQETQYF.